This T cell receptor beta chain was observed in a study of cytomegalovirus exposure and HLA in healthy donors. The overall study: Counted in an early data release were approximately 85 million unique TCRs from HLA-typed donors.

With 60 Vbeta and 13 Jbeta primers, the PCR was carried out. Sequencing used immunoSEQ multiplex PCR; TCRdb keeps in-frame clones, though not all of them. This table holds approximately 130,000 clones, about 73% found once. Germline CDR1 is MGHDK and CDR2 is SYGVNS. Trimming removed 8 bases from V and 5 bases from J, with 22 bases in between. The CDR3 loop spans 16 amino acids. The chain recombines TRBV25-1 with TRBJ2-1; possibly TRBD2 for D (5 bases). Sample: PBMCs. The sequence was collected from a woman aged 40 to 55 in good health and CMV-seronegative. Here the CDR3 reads CASSHQAERQNNEQFF. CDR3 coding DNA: TGTGCCAGCTCCCACCAGGCGGAGCGGCAGAACAATGAGCAGTTCTTC.